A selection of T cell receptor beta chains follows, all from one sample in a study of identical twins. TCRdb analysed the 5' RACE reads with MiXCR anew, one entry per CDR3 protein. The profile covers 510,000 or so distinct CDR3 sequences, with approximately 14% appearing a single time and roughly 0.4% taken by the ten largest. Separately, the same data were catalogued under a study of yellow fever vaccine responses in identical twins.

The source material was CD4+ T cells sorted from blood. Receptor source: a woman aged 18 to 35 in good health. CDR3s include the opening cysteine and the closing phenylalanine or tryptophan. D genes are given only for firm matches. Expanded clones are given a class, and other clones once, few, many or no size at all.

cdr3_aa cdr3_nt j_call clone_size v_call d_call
CASSPGQDGYTF TGCGCCAGCAGCCCCGGACAAGATGGCTACACCTTC TRBJ1-2 . TRBV5-1 .
CASSVQGRVETQYF TGCGCCAGCAGCGTTCAAGGGCGGGTGGAGACCCAGTACTTC TRBJ2-5 few TRBV5-1 .
CASSLELAGFHEQFF TGTGCCAGCAGCTTAGAACTAGCGGGATTCCATGAGCAGTTCTTC TRBJ2-1 . TRBV7-2 TRBD2
CASSQVGSEQYF TGTGCCAGCAGCCAGGTAGGGTCCGAGCAGTACTTC TRBJ2-7 . TRBV3-1 .
CAISREWTEAFF TGTGCCATCAGCAGGGAATGGACTGAAGCTTTCTTT TRBJ1-1 . TRBV10-3 .
CASSFGLAGGWYQETQYF TGTGCCAGCAGCTTTGGGCTAGCGGGGGGCTGGTACCAAGAGACCCAGTACTTC TRBJ2-5 once TRBV11-1 TRBD2
CASNLAGAAGELFF TGCGCCAGCAACCTAGCGGGAGCCGCCGGGGAGCTGTTTTTT TRBJ2-2 . TRBV5-1 TRBD2
CASSHGTRYEQYF TGTGCCAGCAGCCATGGGACTAGATACGAGCAGTACTTC TRBJ2-7 . TRBV6-1 TRBD2
CASSHSQRGIYNEQFF TGTGCCAGCAGCCATTCCCAGCGGGGGATATACAATGAGCAGTTCTTC TRBJ2-1 . TRBV14 TRBD2
CASSLDLPYF TGTGCCAGCAGCTTAGATTTGCCGTATTTT TRBJ2-3 . TRBV11-2 .
CASSTGPNAYTEAFF TGTGCCAGTAGTACAGGGCCGAACGCCTACACTGAAGCTTTCTTT TRBJ1-1 few TRBV19 .
CASSPVLLEGEETQYF TGTGCCAGCTCACCTGTTTTACTAGAGGGGGAAGAGACCCAGTACTTC TRBJ2-5 . TRBV18 .
CASSYASGGLNEQFF TGTGCCAGCAGTTACGCAAGCGGGGGGCTTAATGAGCAGTTCTTC TRBJ2-1 . TRBV6-2/TRBV6-3 TRBD2
CASSQDGWGETQYF TGCGCCAGCAGCCAAGATGGTTGGGGAGAGACCCAGTACTTC TRBJ2-5 few TRBV4-1 .
CATSVNQETQYF TGTGCCACCAGTGTCAACCAAGAGACCCAGTACTTC TRBJ2-5 few TRBV24-1 .
CSAKPYREADSPLHF TGCAGTGCGAAACCATACAGGGAAGCTGATTCACCCCTCCACTTT TRBJ1-6 few TRBV20-1 .
CASSLPRGGIAGGSYNEQFF TGTGCCAGCAGCTTACCCCGGGGTGGGATAGCGGGAGGTTCCTACAATGAGCAGTTCTTC TRBJ2-1 few TRBV11-1 TRBD2
CASSQLVPGEEAFF TGCGCCAGCAGCCAGCTGGTACCCGGAGAGGAAGCTTTCTTT TRBJ1-1 . TRBV4-1 .
CATSEGGSPYEQYF TGTGCCACCAGTGAAGGAGGGTCGCCCTACGAGCAGTACTTC TRBJ2-7 few TRBV24-1 .
CASSSTPGQGEAFF TGTGCCAGCAGTTCGACCCCGGGGCAGGGGGAAGCTTTCTTT TRBJ1-1 few TRBV28 .
CASSHRTSGRHEQFF TGTGCCAGCAGCCATAGGACTAGCGGGCGGCATGAGCAGTTCTTC TRBJ2-1 few TRBV7-9 TRBD2
CASSVERTSGRGGELFF TGTGCCAGCAGCGTAGAAAGGACTAGCGGGAGGGGCGGGGAGCTGTTTTTT TRBJ2-2 few TRBV9 TRBD2
CASSLFAGVNSGNTIYF TGTGCCAGCAGCTTGTTTGCAGGGGTGAACTCTGGAAACACCATATATTTT TRBJ1-3 . TRBV5-5 .
CASSLVGLAGNTDTQYF TGTGCCAGCAGCTTAGTAGGACTAGCGGGAAACACAGATACGCAGTATTTT TRBJ2-3 few TRBV7-2 TRBD2